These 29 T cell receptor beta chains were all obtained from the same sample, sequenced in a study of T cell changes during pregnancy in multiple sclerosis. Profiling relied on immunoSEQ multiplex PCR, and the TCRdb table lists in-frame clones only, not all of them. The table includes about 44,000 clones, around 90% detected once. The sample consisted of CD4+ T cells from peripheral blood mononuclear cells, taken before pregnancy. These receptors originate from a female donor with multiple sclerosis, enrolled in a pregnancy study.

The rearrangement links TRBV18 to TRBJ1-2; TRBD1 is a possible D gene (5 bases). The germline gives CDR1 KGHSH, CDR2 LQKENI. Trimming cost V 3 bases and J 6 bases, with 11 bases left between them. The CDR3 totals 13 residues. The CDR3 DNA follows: TGTGCCAGCTCACCTTCGACAGAAAATGGCTACACCTTC. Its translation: CASSPSTENGYTF.

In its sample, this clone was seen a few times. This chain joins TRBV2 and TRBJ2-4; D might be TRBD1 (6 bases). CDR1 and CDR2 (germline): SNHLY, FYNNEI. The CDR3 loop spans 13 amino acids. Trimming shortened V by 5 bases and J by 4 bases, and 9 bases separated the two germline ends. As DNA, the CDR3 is TGTGCCAGCAGTCAGGGGCCAAAAAACATTCAGTACTTC. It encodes CASSQGPKNIQYF.

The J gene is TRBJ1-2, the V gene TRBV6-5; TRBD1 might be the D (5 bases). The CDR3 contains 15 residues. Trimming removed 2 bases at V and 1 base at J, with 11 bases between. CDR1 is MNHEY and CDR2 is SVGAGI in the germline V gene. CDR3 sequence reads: CASSYAPGGNYGYTF. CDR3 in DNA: TGTGCCAGCAGTTACGCCCCGGGGGGTAACTATGGCTACACCTTC.

Written as DNA, the CDR3 is TGTGCCTGGAGTACTGACAGGGATCAGCCCCAGCATTTT. This gives the protein CAWSTDRDQPQHF. This chain joins TRBV30 and TRBJ1-5, with 7 bases that match TRBD1. Germline CDR1 and CDR2: GTSNPN and SVGIG (reference sequence). The ends lost 2 bases at V and 5 bases at J; junction bases unmatched: 3. This CDR3 has 13 amino acids.

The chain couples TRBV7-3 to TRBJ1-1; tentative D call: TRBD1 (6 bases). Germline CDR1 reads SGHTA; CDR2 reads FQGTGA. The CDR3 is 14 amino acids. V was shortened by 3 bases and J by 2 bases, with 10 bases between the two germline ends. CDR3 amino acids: CASSLGAANTEAFF. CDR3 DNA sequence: TGTGCCAGCAGCTTGGGGGCGGCAAACACTGAAGCTTTCTTT.

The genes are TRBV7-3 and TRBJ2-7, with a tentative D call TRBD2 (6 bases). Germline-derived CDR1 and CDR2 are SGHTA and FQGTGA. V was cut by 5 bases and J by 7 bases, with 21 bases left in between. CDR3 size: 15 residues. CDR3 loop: CASSPEGRPSGEQYF. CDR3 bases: TGTGCCAGCAGCCCGGAGGGGCGGCCCTCAGGTGAGCAGTACTTC.

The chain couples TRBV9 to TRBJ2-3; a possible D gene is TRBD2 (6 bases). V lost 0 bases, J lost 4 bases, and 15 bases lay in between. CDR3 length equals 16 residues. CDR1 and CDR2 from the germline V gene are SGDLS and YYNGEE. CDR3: CASSVVWTGESDTQYF. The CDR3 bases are TGTGCCAGCAGCGTAGTCTGGACGGGGGAATCAGATACGCAGTATTTT.

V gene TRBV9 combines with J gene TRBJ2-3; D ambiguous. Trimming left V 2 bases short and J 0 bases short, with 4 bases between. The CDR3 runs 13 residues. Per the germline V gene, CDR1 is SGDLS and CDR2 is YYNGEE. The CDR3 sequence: CASSVASTDTQYF. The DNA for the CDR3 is TGTGCCAGCAGCGTGGCTAGCACAGATACGCAGTATTTT.

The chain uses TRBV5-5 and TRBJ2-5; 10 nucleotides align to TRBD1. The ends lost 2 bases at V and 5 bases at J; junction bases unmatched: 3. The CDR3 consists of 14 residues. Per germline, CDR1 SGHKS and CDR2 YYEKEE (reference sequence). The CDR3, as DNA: TGTGCCAGCAGCTTCGACAGGGGGCAGGAGACCCAGTACTTC. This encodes CASSFDRGQETQYF.

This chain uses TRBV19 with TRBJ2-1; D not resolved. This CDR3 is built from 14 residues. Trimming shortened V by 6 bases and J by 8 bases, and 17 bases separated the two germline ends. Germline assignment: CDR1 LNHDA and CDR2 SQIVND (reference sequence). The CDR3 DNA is TGTGCCAGTAGAGGAGCCGGCCCCAATTATGAGCAGTTCTTC. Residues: CASRGAGPNYEQFF.

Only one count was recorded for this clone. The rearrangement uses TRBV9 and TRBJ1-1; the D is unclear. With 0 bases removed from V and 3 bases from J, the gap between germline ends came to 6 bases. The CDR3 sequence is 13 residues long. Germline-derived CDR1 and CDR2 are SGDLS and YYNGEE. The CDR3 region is CASSVVRDTEAFF. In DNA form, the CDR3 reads TGTGCCAGCAGCGTAGTTCGGGACACTGAAGCTTTCTTT.

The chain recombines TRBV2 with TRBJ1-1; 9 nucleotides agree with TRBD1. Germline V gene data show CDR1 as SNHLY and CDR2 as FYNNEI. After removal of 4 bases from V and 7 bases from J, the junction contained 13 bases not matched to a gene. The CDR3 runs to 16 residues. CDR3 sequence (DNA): TGTGCCAGCAGTGTTGAACAGGGGGCCCATGGGGTTGAAGCTTTCTTT. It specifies CASSVEQGAHGVEAFF. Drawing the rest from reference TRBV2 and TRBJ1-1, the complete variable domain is EPEVTQTPSHQVTQMGQEVILRCVPISNHLYFYWYRQILGQKVEFLVSFYNNEISEKSEIFDDQFSVERPDGSNFTLKIRSTKLEDSAMYFCASSVEQGAHGVEAFFGQGTRLTVV.

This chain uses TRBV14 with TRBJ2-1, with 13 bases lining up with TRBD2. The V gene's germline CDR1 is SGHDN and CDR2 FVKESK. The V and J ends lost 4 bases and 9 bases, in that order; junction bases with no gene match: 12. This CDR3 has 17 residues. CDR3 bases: TGTGCCAGCAGCCTACTAGGACTAGCGGGGGCCTGGGGTGAGCAGTTCTTC. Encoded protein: CASSLLGLAGAWGEQFF.

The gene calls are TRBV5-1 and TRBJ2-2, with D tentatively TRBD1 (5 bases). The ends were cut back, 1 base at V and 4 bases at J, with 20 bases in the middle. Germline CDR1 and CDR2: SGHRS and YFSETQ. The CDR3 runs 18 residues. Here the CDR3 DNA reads TGCGCCAGCAGCTTGAGGTCGTTGACACCCCAGGGCACCGGGGAGCTGTTTTTT. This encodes CASSLRSLTPQGTGELFF.

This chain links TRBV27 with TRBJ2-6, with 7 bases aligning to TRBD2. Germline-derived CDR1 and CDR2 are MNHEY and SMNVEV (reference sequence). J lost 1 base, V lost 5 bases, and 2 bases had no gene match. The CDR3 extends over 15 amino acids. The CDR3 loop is CASSLRESGANVLTF. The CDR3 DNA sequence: TGTGCCAGCAGTCTGCGGGAGTCTGGGGCCAACGTCCTGACTTTC. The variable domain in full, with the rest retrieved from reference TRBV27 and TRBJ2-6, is EAQVTQNPRYLITVTGKKLTVTCSQNMNHEYMSWYRQDPGLGLRQIYYSMNVEVTDKGDVPEGYKVSRKEKRNFPLILESPSPNQTSLYFCASSLRESGANVLTFGAGSRLTVL.

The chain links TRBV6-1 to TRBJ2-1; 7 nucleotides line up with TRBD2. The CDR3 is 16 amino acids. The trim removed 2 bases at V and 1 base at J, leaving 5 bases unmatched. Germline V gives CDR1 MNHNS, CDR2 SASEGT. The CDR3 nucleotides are TGTGCCAGCAGTGAATCTGGGGGAGGGTCCTACAATGAGCAGTTCTTC. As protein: CASSESGGGSYNEQFF.

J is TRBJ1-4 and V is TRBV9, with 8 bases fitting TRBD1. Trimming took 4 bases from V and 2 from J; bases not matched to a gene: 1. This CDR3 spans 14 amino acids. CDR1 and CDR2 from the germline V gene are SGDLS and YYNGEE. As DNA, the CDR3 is TGTGCCAGCAGCCCAGGGGGCACTAATGAAAAACTGTTTTTT. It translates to CASSPGGTNEKLFF.

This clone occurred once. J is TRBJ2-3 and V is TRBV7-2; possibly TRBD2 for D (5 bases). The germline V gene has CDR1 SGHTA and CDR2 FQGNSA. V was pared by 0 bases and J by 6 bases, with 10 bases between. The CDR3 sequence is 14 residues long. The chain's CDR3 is CASSLAAGGDTQYF. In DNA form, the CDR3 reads TGTGCCAGCAGCTTAGCGGCCGGCGGGGATACGCAGTATTTT.

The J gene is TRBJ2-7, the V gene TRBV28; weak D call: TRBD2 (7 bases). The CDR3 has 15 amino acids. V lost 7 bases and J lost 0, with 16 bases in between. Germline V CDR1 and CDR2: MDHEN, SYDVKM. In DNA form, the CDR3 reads TGTGCCAGCATCCAAGGAGGGGGGGGCTCCTACGAGCAGTACTTC. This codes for CASIQGGGGSYEQYF.

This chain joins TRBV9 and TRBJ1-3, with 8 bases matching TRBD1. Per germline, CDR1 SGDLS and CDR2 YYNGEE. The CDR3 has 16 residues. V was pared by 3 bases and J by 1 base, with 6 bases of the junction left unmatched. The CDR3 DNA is TGTGCCAGCAGCGCGTGGGACAGGCAATCTGGAAACACCATATATTTT. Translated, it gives CASSAWDRQSGNTIYF.

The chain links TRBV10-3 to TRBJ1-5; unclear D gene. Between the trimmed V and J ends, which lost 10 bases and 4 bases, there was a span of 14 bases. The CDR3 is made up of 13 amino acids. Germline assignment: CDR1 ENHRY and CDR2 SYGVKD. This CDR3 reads CATSLAGNQPQHF. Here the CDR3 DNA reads TGTGCCACATCATTAGCTGGGAATCAGCCCCAGCATTTT.

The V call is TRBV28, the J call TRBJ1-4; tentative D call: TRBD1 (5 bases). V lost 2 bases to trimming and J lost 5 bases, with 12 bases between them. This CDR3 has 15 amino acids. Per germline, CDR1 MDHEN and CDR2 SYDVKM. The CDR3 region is CASSLGGGGNEKLFF. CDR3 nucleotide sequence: TGTGCCAGCAGTTTAGGGGGGGGAGGAAATGAAAAACTGTTTTTT.

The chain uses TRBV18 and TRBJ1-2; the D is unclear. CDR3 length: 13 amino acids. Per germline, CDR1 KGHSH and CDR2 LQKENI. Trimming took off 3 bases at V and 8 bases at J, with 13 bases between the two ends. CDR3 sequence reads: CASSPTPGLGYTF. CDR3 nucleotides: TGTGCCAGCTCACCCACCCCCGGACTGGGCTACACCTTC.

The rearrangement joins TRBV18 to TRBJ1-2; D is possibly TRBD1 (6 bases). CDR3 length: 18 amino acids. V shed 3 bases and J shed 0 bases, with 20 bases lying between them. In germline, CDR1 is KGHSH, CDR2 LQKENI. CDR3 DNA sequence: TGTGCCAGCTCACCCCTCCATGCAGAACAGGGATCTAACTATGGCTACACCTTC. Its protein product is CASSPLHAEQGSNYGYTF.

CDR3 sequence reads: CASSLGSAGNNEQFF. The CDR3 DNA is TGTGCCAGCAGCTTAGGTTCAGCGGGCAACAATGAGCAGTTCTTC. V usage is TRBV7-8 and J usage is TRBJ2-1, with a tentative D call TRBD2 (6 bases). V shed 1 base and J shed 5 bases, with 12 bases lying between them. The CDR3 covers 15 residues. Germline V lookup: CDR1 SGHVS, CDR2 FQNEAQ.

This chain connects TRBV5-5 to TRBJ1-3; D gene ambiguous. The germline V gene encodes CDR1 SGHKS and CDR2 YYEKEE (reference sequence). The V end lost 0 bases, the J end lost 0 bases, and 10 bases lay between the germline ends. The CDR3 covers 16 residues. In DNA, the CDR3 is TGTGCCAGCAGCTTGGCCGGGGAAATCTCTGGAAACACCATATATTTT. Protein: CASSLAGEISGNTIYF.

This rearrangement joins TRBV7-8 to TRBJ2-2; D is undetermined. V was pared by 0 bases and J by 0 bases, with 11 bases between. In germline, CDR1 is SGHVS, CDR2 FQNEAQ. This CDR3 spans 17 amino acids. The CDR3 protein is CASSLAGRLTNTGELFF. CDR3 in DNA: TGTGCCAGCAGCTTAGCGGGTAGACTCACGAACACCGGGGAGCTGTTTTTT.

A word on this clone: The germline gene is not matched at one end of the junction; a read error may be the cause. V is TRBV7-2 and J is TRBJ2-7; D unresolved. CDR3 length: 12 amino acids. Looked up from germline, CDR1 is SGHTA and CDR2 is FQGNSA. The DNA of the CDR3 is TGTGCCAGCAGCTCCCGAGGAAGGCCCTTATCCTTC. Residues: CASSSRGRPLSF.

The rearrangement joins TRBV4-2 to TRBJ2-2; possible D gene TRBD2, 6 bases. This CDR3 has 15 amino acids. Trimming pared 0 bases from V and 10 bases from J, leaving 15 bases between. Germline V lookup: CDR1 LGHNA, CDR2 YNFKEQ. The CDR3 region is CASSQDRAGGAELFF. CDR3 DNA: TGTGCCAGCAGCCAAGATCGAGCGGGCGGAGCGGAGCTGTTTTTT.